The 28 T cell receptor beta chains in this list originate from one sample, sequenced in a study of blood T cells in healthy people across ages. Sample-barcoded 5' priming and a J-beta primer mix drove a second PCR of 7 to 11 cycles. TCRdb passed the 5' RACE reads through MiXCR, listing each CDR3 protein once. The table has 600,000 to 800,000 distinct CDR3 sequences, over 20% seen once; the top ten hold approximately 3.6%. The sequencing sample was made of blood. Receptors were obtained from a man aged 65 to 79 in good health.

This clonotype was detected only a few times. This chain joins TRBV7-9 and TRBJ2-1; no reliable D call. Per the germline V gene, CDR1 is SEHNR and CDR2 is FQNEAQ (reference sequence). V gave up 5 bases and J gave up 9 bases, with 17 bases separating them. The CDR3 sequence is 14 residues long. DNA for the CDR3: TGTGCCAGCAGCCCCTCGAAGAACCACGGTGAGCAGTTCTTC. Translating it yields CASSPSKNHGEQFF. The full variable domain, with the rest looked up from reference TRBV7-9 and TRBJ2-1, is DTGVSQNPRHKITKRGQNVTFRCDPISEHNRLYWYRQTLGQGPEFLTYFQNEAQLEKSRLLSDRFSAERPKGSFSTLEIQRTEQGDSAMYLCASSPSKNHGEQFFGPGTRLTVL.

The chain links TRBV6-2 or TRBV6-3 to TRBJ2-1; D is perhaps TRBD1 (5 bases). Trimming took off 5 bases at V and 0 bases at J, with 11 bases between the two ends. From germline, CDR1 is MNHEY and CDR2 SVGEGT. This CDR3 has 15 residues. The CDR3 coding sequence is TGTGCCAGCAGTAAAAGACAGAGCTCCTACAATGAGCAGTTCTTC. Protein product: CASSKRQSSYNEQFF.

The chain uses TRBV16 and TRBJ2-3; D not certain. CDR1 and CDR2 (germline): KGHSY, FQNENV. This CDR3 comprises 13 residues. Between the trimmed V and J ends, which lost 0 bases and 5 bases, there was a span of 6 bases. This CDR3 is CASSQSLQDTQYF. The CDR3 coding sequence is TGTGCCAGCAGCCAATCCTTGCAAGATACGCAGTATTTT.

The V and J genes are TRBV6-5 and TRBJ2-3, with D possibly being TRBD2 (6 bases). V gave up 4 bases and J gave up 5 bases, with 16 bases separating them. This CDR3 comprises 15 residues. Looked up from germline, CDR1 is MNHEY and CDR2 is SVGAGI. For the CDR3, the DNA is TGTGCCAGCAGTTGGAGTCGGGAGTCCAGAGATACGCAGTATTTT. Protein product: CASSWSRESRDTQYF.

The chain joins TRBV20-1 to TRBJ1-2; D perhaps matches TRBD1 (6 bases). Trimming took 4 bases from V and 8 from J, leaving 8 bases between them. The CDR3 is 10 amino acids. The germline gives CDR1 DFQATT, CDR2 SNEGSKA (reference sequence). CDR3 amino acids: CSANRDGYTF. The CDR3 nucleotides are TGCAGTGCTAACAGGGACGGCTACACCTTC.

The chain employs TRBV20-1 and TRBJ2-1; the D gene is possibly TRBD1 (6 bases). The last part of the DNA fits TRBJ2-7 better; the J call may be wrong. The CDR3 covers 13 residues. Germline assignment: CDR1 DFQATT and CDR2 SNEGSKA (reference sequence). CDR3 bases: TGCAGTGCAGCCCGACAGGCTTCCTACGAGCAGTACTTC. Translating it yields CSAARQASYEQYF.

This clonotype was observed a handful of times. The CDR3 sequence: CASSLLPDGNYGYTF. In DNA, the CDR3 is TGTGCCAGCAGTTTATTACCGGACGGAAACTATGGCTACACCTTC. The genes are TRBV28 and TRBJ1-2, with unresolved D. The germline CDR1 and CDR2 sequences are MDHEN and SYDVKM. This CDR3 spans 15 amino acids. Deletions cut 1 base from V and 2 bases from J, with 11 bases between.

J is TRBJ1-2 and V is TRBV4-1, with D unclear. CDR3 length: 14 amino acids. Per germline, CDR1 MGHRA and CDR2 YSYEKL. Deletions cut 0 bases from V and 4 bases from J, with 9 bases between. Written as DNA, the CDR3 is TGCGCCAGCAGCCAAGAAAACAGTCCCTATGGCTACACCTTC. It yields the protein CASSQENSPYGYTF.

The rearrangement uses TRBV20-1 and TRBJ2-3; 11 bases match TRBD2. V trimming: 6 bases; J trimming: 0 bases; junction bases outside the gene matches: 8. Germline CDR1 is DFQATT and CDR2 is SNEGSKA (reference sequence). CDR3 length equals 16 residues. CDR3 sequence: CSATTSGETSTDTQYF. The CDR3 DNA is TGCAGTGCAACGACTAGCGGGGAAACTAGCACAGATACGCAGTATTTT.

The CDR3 nucleotides are TGTGCCAGCAGCCCCACGAACAGGGGCTTTAATGAAAAACTGTTTTTT. As protein: CASSPTNRGFNEKLFF. This chain links TRBV5-6 with TRBJ1-4, with 7 bases that match TRBD1. V dropped 4 bases and J dropped 4; count of bases not matched to a gene: 10. In germline, CDR1 is SGHDT, CDR2 YYEEEE. The CDR3 loop spans 16 amino acids.

Only a few counts were recorded for this clonotype. This chain connects TRBV20-1 to TRBJ1-2; D unclear. Germline V gives CDR1 DFQATT, CDR2 SNEGSKA (reference sequence). The ends were cut back, 0 bases at V and 3 bases at J, with 11 bases in the middle. The CDR3 covers 14 residues. The CDR3 spells CSARDWDSDYGYTF. In DNA, the CDR3 is TGCAGTGCTAGAGATTGGGATTCGGACTATGGCTACACCTTC.

The sample holds a few counts of this clonotype. The V and J genes are TRBV20-1 and TRBJ2-2; 7 bases match TRBD1. The V and J ends lost 6 bases and 7 bases, in that order; junction bases with no gene match: 8. CDR3 length equals 13 residues. Germline V gene sequence: CDR1 DFQATT, CDR2 SNEGSKA (reference sequence). The CDR3 DNA follows: TGCAGTGCCAGACAGGGAGCTCTCGGGGAGCTGTTTTTT. Translated: CSARQGALGELFF.

This sequence joins TRBV20-1 and TRBJ2-5; 7 bases map to TRBD2. V lost 0 bases, J lost 5 bases, and 9 bases stayed unmatched. Germline lookup yields CDR1 DFQATT and CDR2 SNEGSKA (reference sequence). The CDR3 is 15 amino acids. DNA of the CDR3: TGCAGTGCTAGAGATGGGGAGGGCCGTCGGGAGACCCAGTACTTC. Its protein product is CSARDGEGRRETQYF.

In its sample, this clonotype was seen a few times. V is TRBV7-2 and J is TRBJ2-2; D is uncertain. The germline gives CDR1 SGHTA, CDR2 FQGNSA. The CDR3 has 12 amino acids. Deletions cut 2 bases from V and 9 bases from J, with 7 bases between. The CDR3: CASSLPARELFF. The DNA for the CDR3 is TGTGCCAGCAGCTTACCAGCCCGGGAGCTGTTTTTT.

The chain is built from TRBV28 and TRBJ2-7, with D perhaps matching TRBD1 (6 bases). Per germline, CDR1 MDHEN and CDR2 SYDVKM. The CDR3 is 14 amino acids. Trimming shortened V by 6 bases and J by 4 bases, and 16 bases separated the two germline ends. The DNA of the CDR3 is TGTGCCAGCAGGGGACAAATCCCCAATTACGAGCAGTACTTC. It is translated as CASRGQIPNYEQYF.

This chain joins TRBV18 and TRBJ1-6; D uncertain. CDR3 length equals 14 residues. V lost 2 bases to trimming and J lost 7 bases, with 9 bases between them. Germline CDR1 and CDR2: KGHSH and LQKENI. For the CDR3, the DNA is TGTGCCAGCTCACCAAGTACGATCAATTCACCCCTCCACTTT. Amino acids: CASSPSTINSPLHF.

CDR3 nucleotides: TGCAGCGCCGGGGACGCCAGGGATACGCAGTATTTT. Translation gives CSAGDARDTQYF. The rearrangement joins TRBV29-1 to TRBJ2-3; tentatively, D is TRBD1 or TRBD2 (5 bases each). Looked up from germline, CDR1 is SQVTM and CDR2 is ANQGSEA. This CDR3 is built from 12 residues. V was clipped by 7 bases and J by 6 bases, with 14 bases between them.

This clonotype showed up just a few times. The rearrangement uses TRBV12-5 and TRBJ2-7; D gene unclear. Deletions cut 3 bases from V and 4 bases from J, with 7 bases between. The V gene's germline CDR1 is LGHNT and CDR2 FRNRAP. CDR3 length equals 12 residues. DNA of the CDR3: TGTGCTAGTGGTTTAGGCCTTTACGAGCAGTACTTC. It encodes CASGLGLYEQYF.

This clonotype was seen a single time. One end of the junction is discordant with germline, which a read error may explain. V and J are TRBV7-2 and TRBJ2-3; weak D call: TRBD2 (6 bases). The germline CDR1 and CDR2 sequences are SGHTA and FQGNSA. The CDR3 loop spans 15 amino acids. CDR3 DNA: TGTGCCAGCAGCTCCGGGACTGCGGGCACAGATACGCAGTGTTTT. It codes for CASSSGTAGTDTQCF.

The chain couples TRBV5-1 to TRBJ2-5, with TRBD1 matching 7 bases. Trimming removed 6 bases from V and 8 bases from J; junction bases left unmatched: 4. Germline CDR1 is SGHRS and CDR2 is YFSETQ. The CDR3 is 11 amino acids. The CDR3 DNA follows: TGCGCCAGCAACAGGGGATCAACCCAGTACTTC. Protein product: CASNRGSTQYF.

V is TRBV20-1 and J is TRBJ1-6; D perhaps matches TRBD1 (6 bases). V was shortened by 0 bases and J by 11 bases, with 14 bases between the two germline ends. This CDR3 contains 14 residues. Germline V gives CDR1 DFQATT, CDR2 SNEGSKA (reference sequence). The CDR3 protein is CSARDRGQMTPLHF. The DNA of the CDR3 is TGCAGTGCTAGAGATAGAGGACAGATGACACCCCTCCACTTT.

This chain links TRBV20-1 with TRBJ2-4, with D hard to call. The ends were cut back, 5 bases at V and 0 bases at J, with 11 bases in the middle. The CDR3 loop spans 14 amino acids. Germline CDR1 DFQATT, CDR2 SNEGSKA (reference sequence). This chain's CDR3 is CSAQASLAKNIQYF. The CDR3 coding sequence is TGCAGTGCTCAGGCTAGTTTAGCCAAAAACATTCAGTACTTC.

A note on this clonotype: This could be a read error, since a much larger clone is one nucleotide away. The gene calls are TRBV12-3 or TRBV12-4 and TRBJ2-5, with 7 bases lining up with TRBD2. The CDR3 totals 14 residues. V shed 5 bases and J 2 bases; nucleotides not matched to a gene: 5. CDR3 bases: TGTGCCAGCAGTCTCGGGAGGATGCAAGAGACCCAGTACTTC. Encoded protein: CASSLGRMQETQYF.

This clonotype showed up just once. The chain links TRBV12-3 or TRBV12-4 to TRBJ2-3; D gene unclear. The CDR3 has 14 residues. V lost 3 bases and J lost 2, with 9 bases in between. This CDR3 is CASSFGSTTDTQYF. CDR3 in DNA: TGTGCCAGCAGTTTCGGCTCCACCACAGATACGCAGTATTTT.

This clonotype has just a few counts. This chain links TRBV9 with TRBJ2-7; D uncertain. The ends were cut back, 0 bases at V and 4 bases at J, with 14 bases in the middle. Looked up from germline, CDR1 is SGDLS and CDR2 is YYNGEE. The CDR3 is 15 residues long. In DNA, the CDR3 is TGTGCCAGCAGCGTAGATCTGGGTTACGAGTACGAGCAGTACTTC. Protein: CASSVDLGYEYEQYF. The whole variable domain, remainder taken from reference TRBV9 and TRBJ2-7, is DSGVTQTPKHLITATGQRVTLRCSPRSGDLSVYWYQQSLDQGLQFLIQYYNGEERAKGNILERFSAQQFPDLHSELNLSSLELGDSALYFCASSVDLGYEYEQYFGPGTRLTVT.

There are a few counts of this clonotype. The DNA of the CDR3 is TGTGCCAGCAGTGTCGGGAGCCTGACCGGGGAGCTGTTTTTT. It codes for CASSVGSLTGELFF. V and J are TRBV25-1 and TRBJ2-2; D is perhaps TRBD2 (6 bases). The CDR3 is 14 amino acids. CDR1 is MGHDK and CDR2 is SYGVNS in the germline V gene. Trimming cost V 4 bases and J 5 bases, with 11 bases left between them.

The rearrangement uses TRBV20-1 and TRBJ2-3; D is uncertain. Germline CDR1 reads DFQATT; CDR2 reads SNEGSKA (reference sequence). V lost 6 bases to trimming and J lost 2 bases, with 15 bases between them. The CDR3 loop spans 14 amino acids. The CDR3 DNA reads as TGCAGTGCCAACGGCCAAAGATACACAGATACGCAGTATTTT. Its translation: CSANGQRYTDTQYF.

This clonotype was detected only a few times. The chain joins TRBV12-5 to TRBJ2-7, with TRBD2 matching 8 bases. Unmatched junction bases numbered 7, after V lost 4 bases and J lost 5 bases. Germline loops: CDR1 LGHNT, CDR2 FRNRAP. The CDR3 extends over 14 amino acids. CDR3 protein: CASGCPGLGNEQYF. CDR3 nucleotide sequence: TGTGCTAGTGGTTGCCCGGGACTAGGGAACGAGCAGTACTTC. The full variable domain, in which reference TRBV12-5 and TRBJ2-7 provide the parts outside the CDR3, is DARVTQTPRHKVTEMGQEVTMRCQPILGHNTVFWYRQTMMQGLELLAYFRNRAPLDDSGMPKDRFSAEMPDATLATLKIQPSEPRDSAVYFCASGCPGLGNEQYFGPGTRLTVT.